This T cell receptor beta chain was captured by sequencing in a study of OX40 agonist ivuxolimab in advanced cancers. Profiling relied on immunoSEQ multiplex PCR, and the TCRdb table lists in-frame clones only, not all of them. The sample has 77,000 or so clones; roughly 89% are singletons. Germline V CDR1 and CDR2: SGDLS, YYNGEE. The length of the CDR3 is 14 residues. With 0 bases removed from V and 7 bases from J, the gap between germline ends came to 13 bases. This sequence was found in an adult with an advanced solid tumor such as melanoma, head and neck, liver or kidney cancer. The genes are TRBV9 and TRBJ1-1; D remains unclear. Material: CD4+ or CD8+ T cells sorted from blood, obtained in a trial of the OX40 agonist ivuxolimab. The CDR3 DNA reads TGTGCCAGCAGCGTAGCTAGGGATGAGGGTGAAGCTTTCTTT. This translates into CASSVARDEGEAFF.